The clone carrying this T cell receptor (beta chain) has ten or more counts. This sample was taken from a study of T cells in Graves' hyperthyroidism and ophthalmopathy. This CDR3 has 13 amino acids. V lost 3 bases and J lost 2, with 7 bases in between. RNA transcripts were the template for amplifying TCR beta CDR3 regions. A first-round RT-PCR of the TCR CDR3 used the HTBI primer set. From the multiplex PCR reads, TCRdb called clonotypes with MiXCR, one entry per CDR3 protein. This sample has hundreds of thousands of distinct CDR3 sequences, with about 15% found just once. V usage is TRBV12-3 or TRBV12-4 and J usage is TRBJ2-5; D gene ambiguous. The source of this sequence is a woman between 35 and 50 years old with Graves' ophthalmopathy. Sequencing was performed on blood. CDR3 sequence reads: CASSLVWQETQYF. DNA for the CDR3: TGTGCCAGCAGTTTGGTATGGCAAGAGACCCAGTACTTC.